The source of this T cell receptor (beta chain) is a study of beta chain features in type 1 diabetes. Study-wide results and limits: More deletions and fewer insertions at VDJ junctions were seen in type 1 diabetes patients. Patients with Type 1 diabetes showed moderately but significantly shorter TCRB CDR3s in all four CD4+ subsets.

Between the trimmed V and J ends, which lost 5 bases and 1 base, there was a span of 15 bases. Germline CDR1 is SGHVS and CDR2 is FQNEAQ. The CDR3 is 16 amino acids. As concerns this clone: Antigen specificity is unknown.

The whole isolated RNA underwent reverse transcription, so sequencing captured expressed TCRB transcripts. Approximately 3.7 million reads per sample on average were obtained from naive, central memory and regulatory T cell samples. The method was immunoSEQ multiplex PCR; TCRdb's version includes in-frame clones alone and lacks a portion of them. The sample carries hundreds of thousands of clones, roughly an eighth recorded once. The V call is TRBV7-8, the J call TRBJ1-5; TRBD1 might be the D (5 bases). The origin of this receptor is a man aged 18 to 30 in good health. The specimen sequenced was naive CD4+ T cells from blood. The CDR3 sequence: CASSPSRDWSNQPQHF. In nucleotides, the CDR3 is TGTGCCAGCAGCCCTTCCCGGGACTGGAGCAATCAGCCCCAGCATTTT.